Below, 14 T cell receptor beta chains from the same sample are listed, as sequenced in a study of cytomegalovirus exposure and HLA in healthy donors. Clones were read by immunoSEQ multiplex PCR, and TCRdb kept only the in-frame ones, dropping some. The sample has some 68,000 clones; approximately 96% are singletons. The source material was PBMCs. The receptors here all came from a man between 18 and 29 years old in good health and CMV-seronegative.

The CDR3 DNA is TGTGCCAGCAGCGTAGGGTCAGGGGGGTTTCGTGGCTACACCTTC. This translates into CASSVGSGGFRGYTF. V gene TRBV9 combines with J gene TRBJ1-2; 7 bases are shared with TRBD1. The CDR3 is 15 amino acids. CDR1 is SGDLS and CDR2 is YYNGEE in the germline V gene. The trim removed 0 bases at V and 7 bases at J, leaving 9 bases unmatched.

The DNA for the CDR3 is TGCGCCAGCAGCCAAGCAGTCCCGTCCGGGACAGGGAAATCGAACACTGAAGCTTTCTTT. This translates into CASSQAVPSGTGKSNTEAFF. This chain links TRBV4-1 with TRBJ1-1; 9 bases are a match to TRBD1. The CDR3 sequence is 20 residues long. In germline, CDR1 is MGHRA, CDR2 YSYEKL. The trim removed 1 base at V and 1 base at J, leaving 16 bases unmatched.

This clone appeared once. This sequence joins TRBV6-5 and TRBJ1-4; D call uncertain. The CDR3 extends over 13 amino acids. Germline loops: CDR1 MNHEY, CDR2 SVGAGI. V lost 6 bases and J lost 4, with 9 bases in between. The CDR3 sequence: CASSTDHNEKLFF. Written as DNA, the CDR3 is TGTGCCAGCAGCACAGATCATAATGAAAAACTGTTTTTT.

Here the CDR3 reads CASTLGRTGGTEAFF. The CDR3 coding sequence is TGTGCCAGCACACTCGGACGGACGGGGGGCACTGAAGCTTTCTTT. This chain joins TRBV11-2 and TRBJ1-1, with D perhaps TRBD1 (5 bases). V lost 7 bases to trimming and J lost 4 bases, with 19 bases between them. The CDR3 loop spans 15 amino acids. The germline V gene encodes CDR1 SGHAT and CDR2 FQNNGV. Together with reference TRBV11-2 and TRBJ1-1, the CDR3 gives the full variable domain: EAGVAQSPRYKIIEKRQSVAFWCNPISGHATLYWYQQILGQGPKLLIQFQNNGVVDDSQLPKDRFSAERLKGVDSTLKIQPAKLEDSAVYLCASTLGRTGGTEAFFGQGTRLTVV.

This rearrangement joins TRBV6-5 to TRBJ2-7; a possible D gene is TRBD1 (5 bases). Trimming took 6 bases from V and 4 from J, leaving 10 bases between them. This CDR3 is built from 12 residues. The germline V gene has CDR1 MNHEY and CDR2 SVGAGI. The CDR3 is CASSVDSYEQYF. The DNA of the CDR3 is TGTGCCAGCAGCGTCGACAGTTACGAGCAGTACTTC.

The chain is built from TRBV4-2 and TRBJ1-3; D not resolved. The germline V and J ends were trimmed by 4 bases and 4 bases, with 20 bases remaining between them. The CDR3 extends over 17 amino acids. CDR1 is LGHNA, CDR2 YNFKEQ, per germline. The CDR3 sequence: CASSRDRGEATGNTIYF. The CDR3 DNA sequence: TGTGCCAGCAGCCGAGACCGCGGGGAGGCAACGGGAAACACCATATATTTT.

The chain's CDR3 is CASSLWEAGANVLTF. The CDR3 nucleotides are TGTGCCAGCAGTTTATGGGAGGCTGGGGCCAACGTCCTGACTTTC. The chain couples TRBV28 to TRBJ2-6, with a tentative D call TRBD2 (5 bases). This CDR3 has 15 residues. Germline CDR1 is MDHEN and CDR2 is SYDVKM. V gave up 0 bases and J gave up 2 bases, with 5 bases separating them.

The chain is built from TRBV28 and TRBJ1-2; D not certain. CDR1 is MDHEN, CDR2 SYDVKM, per germline. Trimming left V 2 bases short and J 4 bases short, with 8 bases between. This CDR3 region has 13 residues. The chain's CDR3 is CASSLEQSYGYTF. Written as DNA, the CDR3 is TGTGCCAGCAGTTTAGAACAGAGCTATGGCTACACCTTC.

This chain joins TRBV7-6 and TRBJ2-1; D not resolved. Germline V CDR1 and CDR2: SGHVS, FNYEAQ. CDR3 length equals 13 residues. The V end was cut by 1 base, the J end by 15 bases, with 16 bases between. The CDR3 DNA sequence: TGTGCCAGCAGCTTAGTTCCCGGTGCCCCGTGGTTCTTC. Its translation is CASSLVPGAPWFF.

The rearrangement joins TRBV5-1 to TRBJ2-1, with D possibly matching TRBD1 (5 bases). Trimming cost V 4 bases and J 8 bases, with 7 bases left between them. The CDR3 extends over 11 amino acids. Germline V gives CDR1 SGHRS, CDR2 YFSETQ. CDR3: CASSIQDEQFF. In DNA, the CDR3 is TGCGCCAGCAGCATACAGGATGAGCAGTTCTTC.

The chain carries TRBV18 and TRBJ2-5; a possible D gene is TRBD1 (6 bases). Germline assignment: CDR1 KGHSH and CDR2 LQKENI. V lost 4 bases and J 5 bases, leaving 14 bases between the germline ends. The CDR3 length is 14 residues. The CDR3 sequence is CASSRGQISETQYF. The CDR3, as DNA: TGTGCCAGCTCACGAGGACAGATCTCCGAGACCCAGTACTTC.

V usage is TRBV9 and J usage is TRBJ1-1, with 7 nucleotides matching TRBD1. Unmatched junction bases numbered 16, after V lost 4 bases and J lost 4 bases. The CDR3 is 17 residues long. Germline assignment: CDR1 SGDLS and CDR2 YYNGEE. This CDR3 reads CASSPAIGQGEATEAFF. DNA of the CDR3: TGTGCCAGCAGCCCCGCCATCGGGCAGGGGGAGGCCACTGAAGCTTTCTTT.

The chain couples TRBV7-9 to TRBJ2-2; the match to TRBD1 covers 9 bases. The CDR3 has 16 residues. Germline CDR1 reads SEHNR; CDR2 reads FQNEAQ (reference sequence). The ends lost 5 bases at V and 3 bases at J; junction bases unmatched: 7. The CDR3 coding sequence is TGTGCCAGCAGCCCTGGGACAGGGCCCCACACCGGGGAGCTGTTTTTT. It codes for CASSPGTGPHTGELFF. The variable domain in full, with the rest retrieved from reference TRBV7-9 and TRBJ2-2, is DTGVSQNPRHKITKRGQNVTFRCDPISEHNRLYWYRQTLGQGPEFLTYFQNEAQLEKSRLLSDRFSAERPKGSFSTLEIQRTEQGDSAMYLCASSPGTGPHTGELFFGEGSRLTVL.

The chain is built from TRBV7-9 and TRBJ2-3, with no clear D. The CDR3 has 15 residues. The V gene lost 1 base and the J gene lost 2 bases, with 10 bases spanning the gap. Germline V gene sequence: CDR1 SEHNR, CDR2 FQNEAQ (reference sequence). The CDR3 DNA sequence: TGTGCCAGCAGCTTAGTACAGAAGAACACAGATACGCAGTATTTT. This gives the protein CASSLVQKNTDTQYF.